This is a list of T cell receptor beta chains from one sample in a study of control samples from healthy donors and cancer patients. This table comes from immunoSEQ multiplex PCR, and its TCRdb copy is limited to in-frame clones, with some not included. The sample has about 35,000 clones, roughly nine tenths seen once. Source material: PBMCs. The source is a woman between 40 and 50 years old with lung cancer. The CDR3 runs from the conserved cysteine through the conserved F or W. A D gene is named only where the DNA matches it firmly.

j_call cdr3_length d_call v_call cdr3_aa cdr3_nt
TRBJ1-5 13 - TRBV19 CASSIPGFQPQHF TGTGCCAGTAGTATTCCAGGATTCCAGCCCCAGCATTTT
TRBJ1-5 16 TRBD1 TRBV24-1 CATSDPGTGLNQPQHF TGTGCCACCAGTGACCCCGGGACAGGGTTAAATCAGCCCCAGCATTTT
TRBJ2-7 14 TRBD2 TRBV5-1 CASSLEGLAHEQYF TGCGCCAGCAGCTTGGAGGGACTAGCCCACGAGCAGTACTTC
TRBJ1-5 16 - TRBV19 CASSINRDYSNQPQHF TGTGCCAGTAGTATCAACAGGGACTATAGCAATCAGCCCCAGCATTTT
TRBJ2-1 17 - TRBV3-1/TRBV3-2 CASSQGQGRGTYNEQFF TGTGCCAGCAGCCAAGGGCAGGGACGGGGCACCTACAATGAGCAGTTCTTC
TRBJ1-5 13 - TRBV30 CAWKGLSDQPQHF TGTGCCTGGAAGGGCCTTTCTGATCAGCCCCAGCATTTT
TRBJ2-1 16 TRBD2 TRBV2 CASSPGLAGGRSEQFF TGTGCCAGCAGCCCCGGACTAGCGGGGGGGCGGAGTGAGCAGTTCTTC
TRBJ2-1 14 TRBD1 TRBV19 CASSIDRGLDEQFF TGTGCCAGTAGTATTGACAGGGGGCTGGATGAGCAGTTCTTC
TRBJ2-7 13 - TRBV29-1 CSALQGFSYEQYF TGCAGCGCCTTACAGGGTTTCTCCTACGAGCAGTACTTC
TRBJ1-1 15 - TRBV14 CASSLGNPANTEAFF TGTGCCAGCAGCCTTGGGAACCCGGCGAACACTGAAGCTTTCTTT
TRBJ1-1 12 - TRBV2 CANRGGDTEAFF TGTGCCAACCGAGGGGGGGACACTGAAGCTTTCTTT
TRBJ1-6 18 TRBD1 TRBV5-1 CASSVVPGTGSNNSPLHF TGCGCCAGCAGCGTCGTTCCCGGGACAGGTTCGAATAATTCACCCCTCCACTTT
TRBJ1-5 16 - TRBV6-6 CASSYGQGRGNQPQHF TGTGCCAGCAGTTACGGTCAGGGCCGGGGCAATCAGCCCCAGCATTTT
TRBJ2-1 14 - TRBV7-9 CASSLALEGNEQFF TGTGCCAGCAGCTTAGCCTTGGAAGGCAATGAGCAGTTCTTC
TRBJ2-7 16 TRBD2 TRBV5-6 CASSLVGLVSSHEQYF TGTGCCAGCAGCTTGGTAGGACTAGTGTCCTCTCACGAGCAGTACTTC
TRBJ2-3 15 TRBD2 TRBV6-2/TRBV6-3 CASSYLAGNTDTQYF TGTGCCAGCAGTTACTTAGCGGGGAACACAGATACGCAGTATTTT